This entry lists 21 T cell receptor beta chains sequenced from one sample in a study of T cell repertoires in cytomegalovirus infection. From the reads, TCRdb called clonotypes with MiXCR, one entry per CDR3 protein. The sample yields some 600,000 distinct CDR3 sequences, 20% to 25% seen once. Sequencing used CD8+ T cells from PBMCs. Receptors originate from a human donor in good health (CMV status not recorded). Some clones in this sample may be carry-over from other donors' samples.

This clonotype has only a few counts. V usage is TRBV28 and J usage is TRBJ1-1; D call uncertain. Trimming pared 5 bases from V and 6 bases from J, leaving 10 bases between. The CDR3 extends over 12 amino acids. Germline lookup yields CDR1 MDHEN and CDR2 SYDVKM. The CDR3 region has the DNA TGTGCCAGCAGTAGCGAGGTGGCTGAAGCTTTCTTT. This translates into CASSSEVAEAFF.

This sequence joins TRBV29-1 and TRBJ2-1; a weak D match, TRBD1 (6 bases). This CDR3 contains 13 residues. The V end was cut by 5 bases, the J end by 3 bases, with 11 bases between. Germline-derived CDR1 and CDR2 are SQVTM and ANQGSEA. CDR3 sequence reads: CSVPVDSYNEQFF. The CDR3 DNA reads as TGCAGCGTTCCCGTGGACAGCTACAATGAGCAGTTCTTC.

This clonotype was counted ten times or more. This chain joins TRBV7-3 and TRBJ2-1; D may be TRBD1 or TRBD2 (6 bases each). The germline V gene encodes CDR1 SGHTA and CDR2 FQGTGA. V was cut by 5 bases and J by 0 bases, with 14 bases left in between. The CDR3 is 16 residues long. CDR3 DNA sequence: TGTGCCAGCAGCCTGGGGGCGGGGCCCTCCTACAATGAGCAGTTCTTC. Protein: CASSLGAGPSYNEQFF.

This clonotype turned up a few times. A read error may be the cause here, since a much bigger clone is one base away. V is TRBV7-6 and J is TRBJ2-1; D could derive from TRBD1 or TRBD2 (5 bases each). The germline V gene encodes CDR1 SGHVS and CDR2 FNYEAQ. CDR3 length equals 15 residues. The DNA for the CDR3 is TGTGTCAGCAGTGGGAGAGGGACCCCTTTCGATGAGCAGTTCTTC. As protein: CVSSGRGTPFDEQFF.

Only a few counts were recorded for this clonotype. This chain links TRBV6-2 or TRBV6-3 with TRBJ2-1, with no clear D. The CDR3 totals 21 residues. V was clipped by 2 bases and J by 0 bases, with 26 bases between them. The germline V gene encodes CDR1 MNHEY and CDR2 SVGEGT. CDR3 nucleotide sequence: TGTGCCAGCAGTTACCCGAAAGAAGGGATGAATGCCGATAGCTCCTACAATGAGCAGTTCTTC. Protein product: CASSYPKEGMNADSSYNEQFF.

This clonotype was seen more than once but under ten times. The V and J genes are TRBV19 and TRBJ2-1; 12 bases line up with TRBD2. The CDR3 length is 15 residues. The germline gives CDR1 LNHDA, CDR2 SQIVND (reference sequence). J lost 10 bases, V lost 7 bases, and 11 bases had no gene match. The CDR3 region has the DNA TGTGCCAGTACGCTGACTAGCGGGGGAGGGAGGGAGCAGTTCTTC. Encoded protein: CASTLTSGGGREQFF.

J is TRBJ2-7 and V is TRBV5-1; 11 bases are shared with TRBD2. CDR1 SGHRS and CDR2 YFSETQ come from the germline V gene. Trimming took 4 bases from V and 0 from J; bases not matched to a gene: 3. The CDR3 is 15 residues long. CDR3 DNA sequence: TGCGCCAGCAGCGTGACTAGCGGGGCCTCCTACGAGCAGTACGTC. Encoded protein: CASSVTSGASYEQYV.

DNA for the CDR3: TGTGCCAGCTCACCTTTTCCGCCTGAGACCGAGAACACTGAAGCTTTCTTT. It codes for CASSPFPPETENTEAFF. V is TRBV18 and J is TRBJ1-1, with D unclear. This CDR3 is 17 amino acids long. Germline CDR1 is KGHSH and CDR2 is LQKENI. Trimming stripped 3 bases from V and 1 base from J, with 18 bases between. Combining the CDR3 with reference TRBV18 and TRBJ1-1 gives the whole variable domain NAGVMQNPRHLVRRRGQEARLRCSPMKGHSHVYWYRQLPEEGLKFMVYLQKENIIDESGMPKERFSAEFPKEGPSILRIQQVVRGDSAAYFCASSPFPPETENTEAFFGQGTRLTVV.

The genes are TRBV7-6 and TRBJ1-2, with no clear D. V lost 1 base, J lost 5 bases, and 17 bases lay in between. This CDR3 is built from 16 residues. Germline V gives CDR1 SGHVS, CDR2 FNYEAQ. The DNA of the CDR3 is TGTGCCAGCAGCTTAGAGGCATGGACGGATGATTATGGCTACACCTTC. Protein product: CASSLEAWTDDYGYTF.

This clonotype came up many times. The chain carries TRBV6-1 and TRBJ1-4, with D unclear. V shed 5 bases and J shed 4 bases, with 17 bases lying between them. This CDR3 is 16 amino acids long. Germline lookup yields CDR1 MNHNS and CDR2 SASEGT. CDR3 DNA sequence: TGTGCCAGCAGTTTCCTCGACCCGGCGGGTAATGAAAAACTGTTTTTT. This gives the protein CASSFLDPAGNEKLFF.

This clonotype occurred once. Germline is not matched at one junction end, which may reflect a read error. The chain uses TRBV20-1 and TRBJ2-2; 7 positions match TRBD2. Germline V gene sequence: CDR1 DFQATT, CDR2 SNEGSKA (reference sequence). The CDR3 spans 15 residues. The CDR3: CSARRQGGTTGELCF. CDR3 nucleotides: TGCAGTGCTAGGAGGCAGGGTGGGACTACCGGGGAGCTGTGTTTT.

This clonotype has just a few counts. The chain employs TRBV27 and TRBJ2-7, with a tentative D call TRBD1 (6 bases). The CDR3 runs 14 residues. Germline loops: CDR1 MNHEY, CDR2 SMNVEV (reference sequence). V lost 6 bases and J 2 bases, leaving 14 bases between the germline ends. DNA of the CDR3: TGTGCCAGCAGCGGTAACAGGGTTCCCTACGAGCAGTACGTC. It translates to CASSGNRVPYEQYV.

The sample holds many counts of this clonotype. V is TRBV7-6 and J is TRBJ2-2; D not resolved. The CDR3 runs 14 residues. The V and J ends lost 0 bases and 5 bases respectively, with 7 bases between them. Germline values: CDR1 SGHVS, CDR2 FNYEAQ. The CDR3 DNA reads TGTGCCAGCAGCTTAGCGGCAGGTACCGGGGAGCTGTTTTTT. This translates into CASSLAAGTGELFF. Full variable domain (missing parts from reference TRBV7-6 and TRBJ2-2): GAGVSQSPRYKVTKRGQDVALRCDPISGHVSLYWYRQALGQGPEFLTYFNYEAQQDKSGLPNDRFSAERPEGSISTLTIQRTEQRDSAMYRCASSLAAGTGELFFGEGSRLTVL.

The table lists this clonotype with a few counts. The chain has TRBV7-6 and TRBJ2-5, with TRBD2 matching 7 bases. Germline-derived CDR1 and CDR2 are SGHVS and FNYEAQ. The CDR3 is 15 residues long. The V and J ends lost 1 base and 5 bases, in that order; junction bases with no gene match: 7. CDR3 region: CASSLEWGGVETQYF. The DNA of the CDR3 is TGTGCCAGCAGCTTAGAGTGGGGGGGAGTGGAGACCCAGTACTTC.

The CDR3 sequence is CASRTAGGTYGYTF. The CDR3 DNA sequence: TGTGCCAGCAGGACCGCCGGGGGGACCTATGGCTACACCTTC. The chain links TRBV5-4 to TRBJ1-2; weak D call: TRBD1 (5 bases). The germline CDR1 and CDR2 sequences are SGHNT and YYREEE (reference sequence). The CDR3 totals 14 residues. Trimming stripped 5 bases from V and 4 bases from J, with 15 bases between.

The chain carries TRBV6-6 and TRBJ1-4; D is undetermined. Germline V lookup: CDR1 MNHNY, CDR2 SVGAGI (reference sequence). V lost 2 bases and J 2 bases, leaving 9 bases between the germline ends. This CDR3 has 15 amino acids. The chain's CDR3 is CASSYGIPTNEKLFF. The CDR3 DNA is TGTGCCAGCAGTTACGGGATTCCTACTAATGAAAAACTGTTTTTT.

This clonotype has ten or more counts. The chain is built from TRBV6-5 and TRBJ2-5; the D is unclear. The V and J ends lost 0 bases and 5 bases respectively, with 22 bases between them. This CDR3 contains 18 residues. Germline assignment: CDR1 MNHEY and CDR2 SVGAGI. The CDR3 DNA reads as TGTGCCAGCAGTTACTCGGTGCCCGACATTACCTTCGGGGAGACCCAGTACTTC. This sequence encodes CASSYSVPDITFGETQYF.

This rearrangement joins TRBV29-1 to TRBJ1-1, with D maybe TRBD1 (6 bases). V was trimmed by 3 bases and J by 5 bases, leaving 10 bases between them. The CDR3 contains 12 residues. CDR1 SQVTM and CDR2 ANQGSEA come from the germline V gene. The CDR3 is CSVESGETEAFF. The CDR3, as DNA: TGCAGCGTTGAGTCAGGGGAGACTGAAGCTTTCTTT.

The rearrangement links TRBV19 to TRBJ1-5, with 7 bases aligning to TRBD1. Germline CDR1 and CDR2: LNHDA and SQIVND (reference sequence). J gave up 2 bases and V 4 bases, and 5 bases lay outside the gene matches. This CDR3 is 15 amino acids long. The CDR3 loop is CASSNYRGGNQPQHF. CDR3 coding DNA: TGTGCCAGTAGTAACTACAGGGGTGGCAATCAGCCCCAGCATTTT. Combining the CDR3 with reference TRBV19 and TRBJ1-5 gives the whole variable domain DGGITQSPKYLFRKEGQNVTLSCEQNLNHDAMYWYRQDPGQGLRLIYYSQIVNDFQKGDIAEGYSVSREKKESFPLTVTSAQKNPTAFYLCASSNYRGGNQPQHFGDGTRLSIL.

In this sample, this clonotype turned up many times. V and J are TRBV19 and TRBJ2-7; 7 nucleotides match TRBD1. There are 16 residues in the CDR3. The V and J ends lost 1 base and 2 bases, in that order; junction bases with no gene match: 8. Looked up from germline, CDR1 is LNHDA and CDR2 is SQIVND (reference sequence). The CDR3 spells CASSIVPWTGAYEQYV. In DNA form, the CDR3 reads TGTGCCAGTAGTATAGTTCCTTGGACAGGAGCCTACGAGCAGTACGTC.

In this sample, this clonotype turned up many times. This chain links TRBV7-6 with TRBJ2-2; 8 nucleotides align to TRBD2. The germline gives CDR1 SGHVS, CDR2 FNYEAQ. The trim removed 5 bases at V and 0 bases at J, leaving 11 bases unmatched. The CDR3 extends over 18 amino acids. The DNA for the CDR3 is TGTGCCAGCAGCCCAAACAGCAAGACTAGCGCGAACACCGGGGAGCTGTTTTTT. It translates to CASSPNSKTSANTGELFF.